Here is one TCR beta chain with its context. Antigen unknown. 60 Vbeta and 13 Jbeta primers were used in PCR. Assay: immunoSEQ multiplex PCR; the TCRdb copy retains only in-frame clones and omits some. The sample yields about 160,000 clones, approximately 80% seen once. The data derive from a study of cytomegalovirus exposure and HLA in healthy donors. Study results and caveats: Most subjects' HLA-A and HLA-B alleles were reportedly predicted from TCR beta sequences. A missense DCLRE1C variant was associated with V- and J-gene trimming of TCR beta chains in a later analysis, and an independent cohort replicated the association. In a later analysis, a genetic analysis reported fewer productive-TCR N-insertions in an Asian-associated ancestry cluster than the cohort average.

There are 15 residues in the CDR3. Looked up from germline, CDR1 is SEHNR and CDR2 is FQNEAQ (reference sequence). Trimming removed 2 bases from V and 0 bases from J; junction bases left unmatched: 0. This clonotype originated in a woman in her late teens or twenties in good health and CMV-seronegative. The rearrangement links TRBV7-9 to TRBJ2-7; 11 nucleotides match TRBD2. Sequenced input: PBMCs. DNA for the CDR3: TGTGCCAGCAGCTTAACTAGCGGGGGCTCCTACGAGCAGTACTTC. It specifies CASSLTSGGSYEQYF.